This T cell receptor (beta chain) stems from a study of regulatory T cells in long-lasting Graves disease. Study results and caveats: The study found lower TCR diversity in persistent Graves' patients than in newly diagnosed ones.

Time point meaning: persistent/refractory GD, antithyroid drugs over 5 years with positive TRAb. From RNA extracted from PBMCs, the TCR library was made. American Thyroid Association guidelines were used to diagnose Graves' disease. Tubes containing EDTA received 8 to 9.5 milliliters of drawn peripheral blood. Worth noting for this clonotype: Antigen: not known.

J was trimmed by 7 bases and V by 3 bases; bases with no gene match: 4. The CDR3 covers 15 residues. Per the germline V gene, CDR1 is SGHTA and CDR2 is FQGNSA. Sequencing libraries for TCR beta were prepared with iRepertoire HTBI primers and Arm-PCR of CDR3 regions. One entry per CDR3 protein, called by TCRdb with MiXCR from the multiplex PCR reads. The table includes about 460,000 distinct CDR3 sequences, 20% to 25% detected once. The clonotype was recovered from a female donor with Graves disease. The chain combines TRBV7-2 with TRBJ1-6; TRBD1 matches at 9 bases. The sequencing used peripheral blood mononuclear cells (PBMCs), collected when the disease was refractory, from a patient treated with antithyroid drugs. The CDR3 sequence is CASSLRQGVNSPLHF. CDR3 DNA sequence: TGTGCCAGCAGCTTGAGACAGGGGGTAAATTCACCCCTCCACTTT.